The present T cell receptor (beta chain) was sequenced within a study of shared clonotypes between healthy human individuals. Assay: immunoSEQ multiplex PCR; the TCRdb copy retains only in-frame clones and omits some. This table has 70,000 to 95,000 clones, 62% appearing once. Germline CDR1 MNHEY, CDR2 SMNVEV (reference sequence). V was pared by 5 bases and J by 1 base, with 12 bases between. The CDR3 totals 15 residues. The specimen sequenced was memory CD8+ T cells sorted from blood. Subset defined: CD45RO+ cells pooled with CCR7-negative TemRA cells. The TCR originated in a man younger than 45 in good health. This sequence joins TRBV27 and TRBJ2-1, with unresolved D. CDR3 region: CASSITPESYNEQFF. The CDR3, as DNA: TGTGCCAGCAGTATAACTCCCGAATCCTACAATGAGCAGTTCTTC.